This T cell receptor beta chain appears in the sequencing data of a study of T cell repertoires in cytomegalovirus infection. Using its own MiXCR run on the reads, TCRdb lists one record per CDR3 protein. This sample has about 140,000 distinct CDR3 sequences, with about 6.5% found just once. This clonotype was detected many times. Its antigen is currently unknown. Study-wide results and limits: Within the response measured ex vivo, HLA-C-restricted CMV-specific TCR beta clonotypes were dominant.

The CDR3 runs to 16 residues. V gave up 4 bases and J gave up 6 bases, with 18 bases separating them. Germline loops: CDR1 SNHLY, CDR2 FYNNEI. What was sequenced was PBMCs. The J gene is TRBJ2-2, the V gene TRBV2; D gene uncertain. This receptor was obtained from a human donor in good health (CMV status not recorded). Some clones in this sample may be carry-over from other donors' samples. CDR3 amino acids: CASSVVTPGLSGELFF. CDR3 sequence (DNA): TGTGCCAGCAGTGTGGTGACTCCCGGGCTTTCCGGGGAGCTGTTTTTT.